This T cell receptor beta chain was observed in a study of blood T cell repertoires in COVID-19. Background on the study: Whether acute or convalescent, the COVID-19 samples came from the United States, Italy and Spain.

Libraries were prepared by immunoSEQ multiplex PCR; TCRdb keeps only in-frame clonotypes and omits some of them. The repertoire holds a few hundred thousand clones, approximately 82% seen once, with approximately 2% in the top ten. V shed 3 bases and J shed 9 bases, with 13 bases lying between them. This CDR3 contains 12 residues. Germline assignment: CDR1 SGHRS and CDR2 YFSETQ. The gene calls are TRBV5-1 and TRBJ2-7; D is perhaps TRBD1 (8 bases). Specimen: peripheral blood. The sequence was obtained from a man aged 35 to 55 who had recovered from COVID-19. CDR3 residues: CASSSDREGQYF. The CDR3 DNA is TGCGCCAGCAGCTCGGACAGGGAGGGGCAGTACTTC.